A single sample gave rise to the 22 T cell receptor beta chains below, sequenced in a study of blood T cell repertoires in COVID-19. This table comes from immunoSEQ multiplex PCR, and its TCRdb copy is limited to in-frame clones, with some not included. The table includes 120,000 or so clones, over 65% detected once. Input material: peripheral blood. The receptors were gathered from a woman aged 70-85 years with acute or convalescent COVID-19.

The gene calls are TRBV4-1 and TRBJ1-3, with 7 bases fitting TRBD1. CDR3 length: 15 amino acids. The germline gives CDR1 MGHRA, CDR2 YSYEKL. V shed 0 bases and J 2 bases; nucleotides not matched to a gene: 1. The CDR3 sequence is CASSQDGTAGNTIYF. CDR3 bases: TGCGCCAGCAGCCAAGACGGGACAGCTGGAAACACCATATATTTT.

The V call is TRBV27, the J call TRBJ2-2; 8 positions agree with TRBD2. Germline V gene lookup returns CDR1 MNHEY and CDR2 SMNVEV (reference sequence). Trimming removed 4 bases from V and 4 bases from J; junction bases left unmatched: 8. The CDR3 sequence is 16 residues long. This CDR3 reads CASSYRGGPGTGELFF. For the CDR3, the DNA is TGTGCCAGCAGTTACCGGGGGGGGCCGGGCACCGGGGAGCTGTTTTTT.

A single count supports this clone. The chain recombines TRBV10-3 with TRBJ2-7; D remains unclear. V was shortened by 6 bases and J by 0 bases, with 9 bases between the two germline ends. The CDR3 runs 13 residues. Germline-derived CDR1 and CDR2 are ENHRY and SYGVKD. In DNA form, the CDR3 reads TGTGCCATCAGCGCACAGAGCTCCTACGAGCAGTACGTC. This encodes CAISAQSSYEQYV.

The chain employs TRBV10-3 and TRBJ2-2, with 7 bases that match TRBD1. This CDR3 region has 16 residues. Trimming at V came to 10 bases and at J to 2 bases, leaving 13 bases not matched to a gene. CDR1 and CDR2 from the germline V gene are ENHRY and SYGVKD. This CDR3 is CASRDSLLENTGELFF. The CDR3 DNA reads as TGTGCCAGCCGGGACAGTCTTCTCGAAAACACCGGGGAGCTGTTTTTT.

On this clone: The DNA is left out, because the CDR3 cannot be placed on it with certainty; the CDR3 is given as TCRdb lists it. V gene TRBV27 combines with J gene TRBJ1-2; the table's TRBD1 call for D was not verified on the DNA. The germline V gene encodes CDR1 MNHEY and CDR2 SMNVEV (reference sequence). The length of the CDR3 is 15 amino acids, counting both ends. Here the CDR3 reads CASSSSGQGATGYTF.

The chain couples TRBV7-9 to TRBJ1-4; TRBD1 is a possible D gene (6 bases). The CDR3 consists of 15 residues. Trimming shortened V by 4 bases and J by 3 bases, and 12 bases separated the two germline ends. Germline CDR1 reads SEHNR; CDR2 reads FQNEAQ (reference sequence). The CDR3 nucleotides are TGTGCCAGCAGCTCTCAGGGGATCCCTAATGAAAAACTGTTTTTT. Protein: CASSSQGIPNEKLFF.

This clone has just a few counts. The chain combines TRBV18 with TRBJ1-2; a possible D gene is TRBD1 (6 bases). Deletions cut 3 bases from V and 8 bases from J, with 16 bases between. The germline CDR1 and CDR2 sequences are KGHSH and LQKENI. The CDR3 is 14 residues long. This CDR3 is CASSPGHGSSGYTF. The CDR3 region has the DNA TGTGCCAGCTCACCGGGACACGGTTCGTCCGGCTACACCTTC.

V is TRBV18 and J is TRBJ1-2; D not resolved. The CDR3 extends over 14 amino acids. Trimming stripped 1 base from V and 0 bases from J, with 6 bases between. CDR1 and CDR2 (germline): KGHSH, LQKENI. CDR3 nucleotide sequence: TGTGCCAGCTCACCACAGCAAGCTAACTATGGCTACACCTTC. This translates into CASSPQQANYGYTF.

The chain has TRBV7-9 and TRBJ2-1, with 10 bases matching TRBD1. Looked up from germline, CDR1 is SEHNR and CDR2 is FQNEAQ (reference sequence). V shed 6 bases, J shed 3 bases, and the junction held 11 bases outside the gene matches. The CDR3 contains 17 residues. CDR3 region: CASSRGTGAADYNEQFF. DNA for the CDR3: TGTGCCAGCAGTCGAGGGACAGGGGCCGCAGACTACAATGAGCAGTTCTTC.

This clone has a single count. The chain has TRBV5-6 and TRBJ1-2; 7 positions match TRBD1. Germline V gene lookup returns CDR1 SGHDT and CDR2 YYEEEE. The length of the CDR3 is 13 residues. V gave up 5 bases and J gave up 8 bases; unmatched junction bases: 9. This chain's CDR3 is CASRTDRAGGYTF. CDR3 nucleotide sequence: TGTGCCAGCAGAACCGACAGGGCAGGGGGCTACACCTTC.

The chain couples TRBV4-1 to TRBJ1-4; TRBD1 is a possible D gene (5 bases). V shed 2 bases and J shed 6 bases, with 16 bases lying between them. The CDR3 covers 16 residues. Looked up from germline, CDR1 is MGHRA and CDR2 is YSYEKL. The CDR3 sequence: CASSQLKLGGDEKLFF. The CDR3, as DNA: TGCGCCAGCAGCCAACTAAAACTGGGAGGGGATGAAAAACTGTTTTTT.

V and J are TRBV5-6 and TRBJ2-7, with no clear D. Germline V gene data show CDR1 as SGHDT and CDR2 as YYEEEE. The V and J ends lost 1 base and 3 bases respectively, with 5 bases between them. CDR3 size: 12 residues. For the CDR3, the DNA is TGTGCCAGCAGCTTGACTAACTACGAGCAGTACTTC. Its protein product is CASSLTNYEQYF. Based on the CDR3 plus reference TRBV5-6 and TRBJ2-7, the full variable domain is DAGVTQSPTHLIKTRGQQVTLRCSPKSGHDTVSWYQQALGQGPQFIFQYYEEEERQRGNFPDRFSGHQFPNYSSELNVNALLLGDSALYLCASSLTNYEQYFGPGTRLTVT.

The chain combines TRBV27 with TRBJ2-3; 9 bases fit TRBD2. Germline V gene lookup returns CDR1 MNHEY and CDR2 SMNVEV (reference sequence). The CDR3 consists of 15 residues. Trimming removed 0 bases from V and 6 bases from J; junction bases left unmatched: 4. In DNA form, the CDR3 reads TGTGCCAGCAGTTTATCCCCGGGACTAGCTGATACGCAGTATTTT. Translated, it gives CASSLSPGLADTQYF.

The chain carries TRBV2 and TRBJ1-1; tentatively, D is TRBD1 (5 bases). Trimming stripped 6 bases from V and 2 bases from J, with 10 bases between. CDR1 and CDR2 (germline): SNHLY, FYNNEI. CDR3 length equals 13 residues. The CDR3 DNA reads TGTGCCAGCAGCAAAGACAGAAACACTGAAGCTTTCTTT. It yields the protein CASSKDRNTEAFF.

The chain joins TRBV19 to TRBJ2-7; no firm D call. V lost 8 bases, J lost 3 bases, and 23 bases lay in between. The germline gives CDR1 LNHDA, CDR2 SQIVND (reference sequence). The CDR3 is 16 amino acids. The CDR3: CASSQSISTRGYEQYV. The CDR3 nucleotides read TGTGCCAGTTCCCAGTCGATCTCGACTCGAGGCTACGAGCAGTACGTC.

The chain employs TRBV15 and TRBJ2-2; the match to TRBD2 covers 7 bases. CDR1 is LNHNV and CDR2 is YYDKDF in the germline V gene (reference sequence). This CDR3 region has 13 residues. CDR3 region: CAAGGMNTGELFF. CDR3 sequence (DNA): TGTGCAGCCGGGGGGATGAACACCGGGGAGCTGTTTTTT.

The V gene is TRBV10-3, the J gene TRBJ1-2; TRBD1 matches at 9 bases. Germline assignment: CDR1 ENHRY and CDR2 SYGVKD. The CDR3 totals 12 residues. The ends lost 10 bases at V and 8 bases at J; junction bases unmatched: 8. The CDR3 nucleotides are TGTGCCACGTGGACAGGGGCACGAGGCTACACCTTC. Translating it yields CATWTGARGYTF.

The chain links TRBV12-3 or TRBV12-4 to TRBJ1-4, with 7 bases matching TRBD1. This CDR3 spans 13 amino acids. V was clipped by 10 bases and J by 8 bases; unmatched bases: 10. The CDR3 bases are TGTGCCACGAGGGGGCAACCAGTAGAAAAACTGTTTTTT. This gives the protein CATRGQPVEKLFF.

The sample holds a few counts of this clone. The V gene is TRBV14, the J gene TRBJ2-2; possible D gene TRBD1, 5 bases. The CDR3 is 15 amino acids. Per the germline V gene, CDR1 is SGHDN and CDR2 is FVKESK. V was clipped by 4 bases and J by 6 bases, with 15 bases between them. CDR3 protein: CASSLEQGRSGELFF. The CDR3 DNA sequence: TGTGCCAGCAGCCTCGAGCAGGGTCGTTCCGGGGAGCTGTTTTTT.

This clone has a handful of counts. This chain uses TRBV5-6 with TRBJ1-1; the match to TRBD1 covers 9 bases. J was trimmed by 5 bases and V by 5 bases; bases with no gene match: 10. CDR1 and CDR2 (germline): SGHDT, YYEEEE. The CDR3 loop spans 15 amino acids. CDR3 sequence: CASSRPGQGGTEAFF. The CDR3 DNA reads TGTGCCAGCAGTCGACCGGGACAGGGCGGGACTGAAGCTTTCTTT. Full variable domain (missing parts from reference TRBV5-6 and TRBJ1-1): DAGVTQSPTHLIKTRGQQVTLRCSPKSGHDTVSWYQQALGQGPQFIFQYYEEEERQRGNFPDRFSGHQFPNYSSELNVNALLLGDSALYLCASSRPGQGGTEAFFGQGTRLTVV.

A single count supports this clone. CDR3 amino acids: CASMPQGSYNEQFF. CDR3 sequence (DNA): TGTGCCAGCATGCCACAGGGCTCCTACAATGAGCAGTTCTTC. V usage is TRBV7-9 and J usage is TRBJ2-1; possibly TRBD1 for D (6 bases). The CDR3 has 14 residues. V gave up 7 bases and J gave up 0 bases, with 10 bases separating them. The germline gives CDR1 SEHNR, CDR2 FQNEAQ (reference sequence).

Only one count was recorded for this clone. This CDR3 reads CASSGRGQGIREQFF. The CDR3 DNA reads TGTGCCAGCAGCGGGAGAGGACAGGGTATTCGTGAGCAGTTCTTC. V gene TRBV9 combines with J gene TRBJ2-1; 8 nucleotides align to TRBD1. The CDR3 sequence is 15 residues long. CDR1 is SGDLS, CDR2 YYNGEE, per germline. V shed 3 bases and J 9 bases; nucleotides not matched to a gene: 11.